This TCR beta chain comes out of a study of type 1 and type 2 diabetes patients. Overall study context: Participants included type 1 and type 2 diabetes patients plus nondiabetic controls. From PBMCs, CD4+ and CD8+ T cells were isolated by magnetic microbeads. Study observations and caveats: Type 2 diabetes patients had few highly-expanded CD4+ clones, median one. Type 2 diabetes and control samples shared highly correlated V and J usage, averaging around 0.97.

Genomic DNA was the PCR template. Amplification of the beta chain CDR3 used 30 forward and 13 reverse multiplex primers. TCRdb recomputed calls from the multiplex PCR reads with MiXCR, one row per CDR3 protein. The sample lists approximately 260,000 distinct CDR3 sequences, around 47% occurring once. This clonotype was picked up a small number of times. The antigen is not known. This CDR3 region has 13 residues. Germline values: CDR1 GTSNPN, CDR2 SVGIG (reference sequence). Trimming pared 3 bases from V and 1 base from J, leaving 10 bases between. The sample was peripheral blood mononuclear cells (PBMCs). The TCR was taken from a man between 18 and 29 years old with type 2 diabetes. The chain combines TRBV30 with TRBJ2-7, with D hard to call. CDR3 in amino acids: CAWRMRGSYEQYF. CDR3 nucleotide sequence: TGTGCCTGGAGGATGCGCGGTTCCTACGAGCAGTACTTC.